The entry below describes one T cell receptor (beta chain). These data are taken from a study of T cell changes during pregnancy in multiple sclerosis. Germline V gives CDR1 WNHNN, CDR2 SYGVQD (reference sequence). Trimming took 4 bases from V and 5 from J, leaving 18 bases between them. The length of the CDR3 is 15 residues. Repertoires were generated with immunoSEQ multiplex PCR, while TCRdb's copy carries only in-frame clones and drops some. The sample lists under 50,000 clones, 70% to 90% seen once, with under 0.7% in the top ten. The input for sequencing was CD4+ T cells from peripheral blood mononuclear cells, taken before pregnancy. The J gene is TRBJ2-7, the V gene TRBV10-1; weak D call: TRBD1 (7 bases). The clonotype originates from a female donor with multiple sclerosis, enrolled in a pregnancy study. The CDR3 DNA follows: TGCGCCAGCAGTGGGACTAACAGGGGCGGACACGAGCAGTACTTC. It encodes CASSGTNRGGHEQYF.